The 13 T cell receptor beta chains in this list originate from one sample, sequenced in a study of CD8 T cells in ankylosing spondylitis. Study observations and caveats: There was a TCR beta motif, made of fewer than 10 highly homologous variants, that appeared characteristic of ankylosing spondylitis blood.

TCRdb redid the calling of the 5' RACE reads with MiXCR, one entry per CDR3 protein. The data contain around 890,000 distinct CDR3 sequences, 10% to 15% of them seen just once; the ten biggest clones take up about 0.5%. These receptors lack a known antigen. The specimen sequenced was blood, either unsorted or a sorted T cell fraction (not recorded which). All receptors come from a male donor with ankylosing spondylitis.

This clonotype has just a few counts. V is TRBV9 and J is TRBJ2-1, with 8 bases lining up with TRBD1. CDR3 size: 15 residues. Trimming cost V 3 bases and J 10 bases; bases outside gene matches: 12. Germline V gene sequence: CDR1 SGDLS, CDR2 YYNGEE. CDR3 region: CASSAPGQGITEQFF. CDR3 sequence (DNA): TGTGCCAGCAGCGCGCCAGGACAGGGTATCACCGAGCAGTTCTTC.

This clonotype was seen a handful of times. This chain connects TRBV7-2 to TRBJ1-6; D uncertain. From germline, CDR1 is SGHTA and CDR2 FQGNSA. Trimming cost V 5 bases and J 9 bases, with 14 bases left between them. This CDR3 is built from 14 residues. The CDR3 here is CASSPRGLSSPLHF. CDR3 DNA: TGTGCCAGCAGCCCGCGGGGTCTTAGTTCACCCCTCCACTTT.

Written as DNA, the CDR3 is TGTGCCAGCAGTTTTAGGTCCACAACTACAGATACGCAGTATTTT. Its translation: CASSFRSTTTDTQYF. This chain joins TRBV12-3 or TRBV12-4 and TRBJ2-3; D gene uncertain. The CDR3 runs to 15 residues. V was clipped by 3 bases and J by 3 bases, with 13 bases between them.

The chain is built from TRBV7-9 and TRBJ2-1; weak D call: TRBD2 (5 bases). The CDR3 extends over 15 amino acids. Deletions cut 3 bases from V and 3 bases from J, with 12 bases between. Germline-derived CDR1 and CDR2 are SEHNR and FQNEAQ (reference sequence). CDR3 in amino acids: CASSLIAGIYNEQFF. The CDR3 DNA reads TGTGCCAGCAGCTTGATTGCCGGGATCTACAATGAGCAGTTCTTC.

This clonotype was seen only a few times. The chain combines TRBV7-2 with TRBJ1-1, with D perhaps TRBD1 (6 bases). Germline-derived CDR1 and CDR2 are SGHTA and FQGNSA. This CDR3 region has 14 residues. Between the trimmed V and J ends, which lost 2 bases and 4 bases, there was a span of 11 bases. CDR3 DNA sequence: TGTGCCAGCAGCTTAAACAGGGCGCTCACTGAAGCTTTCTTT. Translation gives CASSLNRALTEAFF. The complete variable domain, with remaining parts taken from reference TRBV7-2 and TRBJ1-1, reads GAGVSQSPSNKVTEKGKDVELRCDPISGHTALYWYRQSLGQGLEFLIYFQGNSAPDKSGLPSDRFSAERTGGSVSTLTIQRTQQEDSAVYLCASSLNRALTEAFFGQGTRLTVV.

This chain joins TRBV6-1 and TRBJ1-4; no clear D. Deletions cut 5 bases from V and 8 bases from J, with 15 bases between. The germline gives CDR1 MNHNS, CDR2 SASEGT. The CDR3 loop spans 14 amino acids. The CDR3 here is CASSRGSSGEKLFF. The CDR3 DNA reads TGTGCCAGCAGTAGAGGTTCAAGCGGGGAAAAACTGTTTTTT.

V is TRBV5-1 and J is TRBJ2-3, with TRBD2 matching over 10 bases. The CDR3 is 15 amino acids. From germline, CDR1 is SGHRS and CDR2 YFSETQ. Trimming took 4 bases from V and 5 from J; bases not matched to a gene: 7. DNA of the CDR3: TGCGCCAGCAGCATACAGCGGGGGGGAGGAGATACGCAGTATTTT. Translation: CASSIQRGGGDTQYF.

This clonotype was counted between two and nine times. V is TRBV20-1 and J is TRBJ2-1; 11 bases line up with TRBD2. V shed 1 base and J 5 bases; nucleotides not matched to a gene: 4. Germline CDR1 reads DFQATT; CDR2 reads SNEGSKA (reference sequence). The CDR3 loop spans 15 amino acids. CDR3: CSARGLAGRDNEQFF. CDR3 in DNA: TGCAGTGCTAGAGGACTAGCGGGACGTGACAATGAGCAGTTCTTC.

In this sample, this clonotype turned up many times. The rearrangement joins TRBV5-1 to TRBJ1-2; D call uncertain. The CDR3 spans 12 residues. Germline V gene lookup returns CDR1 SGHRS and CDR2 YFSETQ. The V end lost 2 bases, the J end lost 3 bases, and 5 bases lay between the germline ends. CDR3 sequence (DNA): TGCGCCAGCAGCTTAGACGACTATGGCTACACCTTC. This codes for CASSLDDYGYTF.

This clonotype has a count of ten or more. The rearrangement joins TRBV19 to TRBJ1-6, with TRBD1 as a possible D gene (5 bases). CDR1 and CDR2 (germline): LNHDA, SQIVND (reference sequence). The CDR3 contains 15 residues. Trimming left V 4 bases short and J 8 bases short, with 15 bases between. Here the CDR3 reads CASSTSWSGDSPLHF. The CDR3 DNA is TGTGCCAGTAGTACCTCATGGTCGGGGGATTCACCCCTCCACTTT.

This clonotype came up many times. The CDR3 here is CASRWGGGYGYTF. The CDR3 DNA is TGTGCCAGCCGGTGGGGCGGAGGTTATGGCTACACCTTC. This rearrangement joins TRBV6-2 or TRBV6-3 to TRBJ1-2; perhaps TRBD1 as D (5 bases). The germline V gene encodes CDR1 MNHEY and CDR2 SVGEGT. This CDR3 comprises 13 residues. Trimming stripped 8 bases from V and 5 bases from J, with 15 bases between.

The V call is TRBV6-1, the J call TRBJ1-1, with D hard to call. The V gene lost 6 bases and the J gene lost 4 bases, with 9 bases spanning the gap. This CDR3 spans 12 amino acids. Germline V gene lookup returns CDR1 MNHNS and CDR2 SASEGT. The DNA of the CDR3 is TGTGCCAGCAGGGGTGACTTCACTGAAGCTTTCTTT. Its protein is CASRGDFTEAFF.

This clonotype was seen ten or more times. The rearrangement uses TRBV4-1 and TRBJ2-2, with D perhaps matching TRBD1 (5 bases). CDR1 is MGHRA, CDR2 YSYEKL, per germline. The CDR3 is 15 residues long. Between the trimmed V and J ends, which lost 2 bases and 3 bases, there was a span of 10 bases. Written as DNA, the CDR3 is TGCGCCAGCAGCCAACTTGCCAGGGACACCGGGGAGCTGTTTTTT. Its protein is CASSQLARDTGELFF.